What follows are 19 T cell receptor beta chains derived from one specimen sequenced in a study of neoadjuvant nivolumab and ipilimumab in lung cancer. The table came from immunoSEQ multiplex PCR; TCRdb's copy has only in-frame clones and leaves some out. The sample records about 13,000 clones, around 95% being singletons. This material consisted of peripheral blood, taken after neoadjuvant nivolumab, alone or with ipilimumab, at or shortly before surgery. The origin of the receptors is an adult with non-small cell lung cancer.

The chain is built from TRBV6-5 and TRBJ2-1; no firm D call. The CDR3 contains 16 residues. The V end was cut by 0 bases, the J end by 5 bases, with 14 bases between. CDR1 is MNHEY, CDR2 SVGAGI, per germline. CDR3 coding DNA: TGTGCCAGCAGTTACTCGATACGTTGGAAGAACAATGAGCAGTTCTTC. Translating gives CASSYSIRWKNNEQFF.

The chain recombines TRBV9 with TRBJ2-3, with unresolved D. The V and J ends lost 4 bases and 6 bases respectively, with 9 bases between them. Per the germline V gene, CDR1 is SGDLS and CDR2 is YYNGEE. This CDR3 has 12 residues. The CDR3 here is CASSLSQDTQYF. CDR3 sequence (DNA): TGTGCCAGCAGCCTGTCGCAGGATACGCAGTATTTT.

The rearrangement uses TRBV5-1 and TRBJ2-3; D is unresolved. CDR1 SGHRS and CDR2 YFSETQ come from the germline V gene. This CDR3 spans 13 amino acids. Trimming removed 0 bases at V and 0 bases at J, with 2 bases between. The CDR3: CASSLDSTDTQYF. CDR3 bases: TGCGCCAGCAGCTTGGATAGCACAGATACGCAGTATTTT.

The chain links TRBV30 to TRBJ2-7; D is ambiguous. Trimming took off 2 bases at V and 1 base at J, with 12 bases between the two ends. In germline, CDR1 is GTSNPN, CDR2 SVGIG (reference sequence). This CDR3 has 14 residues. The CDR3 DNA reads TGTGCCTGGAGTCTGGCAGCCCCATCCTACGAGCAGTACTTC. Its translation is CAWSLAAPSYEQYF.

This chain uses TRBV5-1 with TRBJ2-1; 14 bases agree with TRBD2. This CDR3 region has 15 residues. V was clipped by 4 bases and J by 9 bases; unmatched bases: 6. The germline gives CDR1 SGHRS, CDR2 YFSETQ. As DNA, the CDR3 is TGCGCCAGCAGCCCGGGACTAGCGGGAGATACTGAGCAGTTCTTC. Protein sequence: CASSPGLAGDTEQFF.

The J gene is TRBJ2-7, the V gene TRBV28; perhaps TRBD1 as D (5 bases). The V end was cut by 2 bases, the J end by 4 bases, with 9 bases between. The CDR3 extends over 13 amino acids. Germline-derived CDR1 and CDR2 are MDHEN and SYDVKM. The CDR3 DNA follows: TGTGCCAGCAGTTTAAGGACATTATACGAGCAGTACTTC. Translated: CASSLRTLYEQYF. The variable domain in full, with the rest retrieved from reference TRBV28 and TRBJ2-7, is DVKVTQSSRYLVKRTGEKVFLECVQDMDHENMFWYRQDPGLGLRLIYFSYDVKMKEKGDIPEGYSVSREKKERFSLILESASTNQTSMYLCASSLRTLYEQYFGPGTRLTVT.

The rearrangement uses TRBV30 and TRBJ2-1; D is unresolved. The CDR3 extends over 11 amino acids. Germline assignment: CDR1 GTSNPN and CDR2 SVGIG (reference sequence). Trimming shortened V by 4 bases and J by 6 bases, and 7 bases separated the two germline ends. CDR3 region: CAWNLFNEQFF. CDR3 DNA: TGTGCCTGGAATCTTTTCAATGAGCAGTTCTTC. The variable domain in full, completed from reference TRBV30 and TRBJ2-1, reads SQTIHQWPATLVQPVGSPLSLECTVEGTSNPNLYWYRQAAGRGLQLLFYSVGIGQISSEVPQNLSASRPQDRQFILSSKKLLLSDSGFYLCAWNLFNEQFFGPGTRLTVL.

The DNA of the CDR3 is TGTGCCAGCAGTTACAAGGAGGAATACAATGAGCAGTTCTTC. Its protein is CASSYKEEYNEQFF. This sequence joins TRBV6-6 and TRBJ2-1, with D tentatively TRBD2 (5 bases). The germline V and J ends were trimmed by 2 bases and 4 bases, with 9 bases remaining between them. From germline, CDR1 is MNHNY and CDR2 SVGAGI (reference sequence). The CDR3 extends over 14 amino acids.

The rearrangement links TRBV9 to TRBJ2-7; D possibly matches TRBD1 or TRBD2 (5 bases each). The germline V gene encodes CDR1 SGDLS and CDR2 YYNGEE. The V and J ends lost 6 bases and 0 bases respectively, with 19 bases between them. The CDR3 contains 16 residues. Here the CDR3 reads CASTRGADSFSYEQYF. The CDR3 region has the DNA TGTGCCAGCACCCGGGGCGCCGACAGCTTCTCCTACGAGCAGTACTTC.

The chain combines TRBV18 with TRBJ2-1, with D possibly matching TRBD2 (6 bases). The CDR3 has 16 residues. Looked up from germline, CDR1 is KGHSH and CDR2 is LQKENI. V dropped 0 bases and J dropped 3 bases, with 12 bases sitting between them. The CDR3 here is CASSPPSSGLYNEQFF. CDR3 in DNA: TGTGCCAGCTCACCACCGAGTAGCGGACTCTACAATGAGCAGTTCTTC.

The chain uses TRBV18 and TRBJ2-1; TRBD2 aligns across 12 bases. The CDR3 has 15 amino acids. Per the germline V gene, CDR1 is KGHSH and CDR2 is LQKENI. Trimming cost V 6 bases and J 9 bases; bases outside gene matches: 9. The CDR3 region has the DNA TGTGCCAGCTCGCGGGCTAGCGGGAGGGCCAGTGAGCAGTTCTTC. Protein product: CASSRASGRASEQFF.

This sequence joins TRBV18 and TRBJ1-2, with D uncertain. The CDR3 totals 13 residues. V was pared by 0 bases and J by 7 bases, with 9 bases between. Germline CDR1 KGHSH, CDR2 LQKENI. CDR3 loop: CASSPPAGIGYTF. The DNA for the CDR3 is TGTGCCAGCTCACCACCAGCGGGGATTGGCTACACCTTC. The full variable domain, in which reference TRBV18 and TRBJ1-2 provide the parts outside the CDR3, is NAGVMQNPRHLVRRRGQEARLRCSPMKGHSHVYWYRQLPEEGLKFMVYLQKENIIDESGMPKERFSAEFPKEGPSILRIQQVVRGDSAAYFCASSPPAGIGYTFGSGTRLTVV.

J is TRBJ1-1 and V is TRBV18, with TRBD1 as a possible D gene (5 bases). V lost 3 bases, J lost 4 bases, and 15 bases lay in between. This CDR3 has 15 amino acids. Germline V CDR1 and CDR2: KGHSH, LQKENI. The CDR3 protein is CASSPTETQGTEAFF. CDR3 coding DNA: TGTGCCAGCTCACCGACAGAGACTCAGGGCACTGAAGCTTTCTTT.

CDR3 sequence: CASTIQGLPNEKLFF. DNA of the CDR3: TGTGCCAGTACCATACAGGGTTTACCTAATGAAAAACTGTTTTTT. The rearrangement joins TRBV19 to TRBJ1-4; D is perhaps TRBD1 (6 bases). The CDR3 totals 15 residues. V lost 7 bases, J lost 3 bases, and 15 bases lay in between. CDR1 is LNHDA, CDR2 SQIVND, per germline (reference sequence).

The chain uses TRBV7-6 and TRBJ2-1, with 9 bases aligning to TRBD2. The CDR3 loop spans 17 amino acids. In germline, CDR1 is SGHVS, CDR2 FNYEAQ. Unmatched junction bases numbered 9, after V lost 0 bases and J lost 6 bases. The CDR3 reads CASSLALGLAVANEQFF. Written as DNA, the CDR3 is TGTGCCAGCAGCTTAGCGCTGGGACTAGCAGTCGCCAATGAGCAGTTCTTC.

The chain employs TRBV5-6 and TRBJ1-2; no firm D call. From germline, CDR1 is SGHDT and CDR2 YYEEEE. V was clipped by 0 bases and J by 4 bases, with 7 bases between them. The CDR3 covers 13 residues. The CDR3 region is CASSLGEGYGYTF. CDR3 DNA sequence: TGTGCCAGCAGCTTGGGGGAGGGCTATGGCTACACCTTC.

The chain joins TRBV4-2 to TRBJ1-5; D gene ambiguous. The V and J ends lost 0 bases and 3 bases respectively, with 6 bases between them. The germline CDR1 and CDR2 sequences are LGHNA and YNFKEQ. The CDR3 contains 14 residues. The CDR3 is CASSQDRNNQPQHF. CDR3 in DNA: TGTGCCAGCAGCCAAGACAGGAACAATCAGCCCCAGCATTTT.

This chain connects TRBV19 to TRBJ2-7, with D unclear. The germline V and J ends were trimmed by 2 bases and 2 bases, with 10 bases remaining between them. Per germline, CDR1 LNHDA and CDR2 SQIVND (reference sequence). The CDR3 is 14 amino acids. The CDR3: CASSISRATYEQYF. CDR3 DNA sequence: TGTGCCAGTAGTATATCACGGGCTACCTACGAGCAGTACTTC. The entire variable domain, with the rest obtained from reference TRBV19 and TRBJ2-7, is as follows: DGGITQSPKYLFRKEGQNVTLSCEQNLNHDAMYWYRQDPGQGLRLIYYSQIVNDFQKGDIAEGYSVSREKKESFPLTVTSAQKNPTAFYLCASSISRATYEQYFGPGTRLTVT.

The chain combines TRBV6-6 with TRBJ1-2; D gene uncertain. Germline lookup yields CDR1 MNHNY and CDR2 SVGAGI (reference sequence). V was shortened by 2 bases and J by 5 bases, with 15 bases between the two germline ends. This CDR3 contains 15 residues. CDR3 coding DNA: TGTGCCAGCAGTTACGGAACATCCTCAAGTTATGGCTACACCTTC. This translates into CASSYGTSSSYGYTF.